The 26 T cell receptor beta chains below come from one sample, sequenced in a study of T cells in Graves' hyperthyroidism and ophthalmopathy. Template material for amplifying TCR beta CDR3 regions consisted of RNA transcripts. First-round RT-PCR with HTBI primers amplified the TCR CDR3 region. TCRdb reanalysed the multiplex PCR reads using MiXCR and keeps one entry per CDR3 protein. The sample shows about 740,000 distinct CDR3 sequences, around 15% of them seen only once. The sequencing input was blood. Receptors were obtained from a woman aged 18-30 years with Graves' hyperthyroidism.

In its sample, this clonotype was seen many times. This chain joins TRBV18 and TRBJ1-6; D ambiguous. This CDR3 region has 14 residues. Trimming shortened V by 4 bases and J by 1 base, and 5 bases separated the two germline ends. CDR1 KGHSH and CDR2 LQKENI come from the germline V gene. DNA for the CDR3: TGTGCCAGCTCACAAGGGTCCTATAATTCACCCCTCCACTTT. Translated, it gives CASSQGSYNSPLHF.

This clonotype was counted many times. The gene calls are TRBV11-3 and TRBJ2-2; TRBD2 agrees at 14 bases. CDR3 length: 17 residues. V was pared by 3 bases and J by 6 bases, with 6 bases of the junction left unmatched. Germline CDR1 reads SGHNT; CDR2 reads YENEEA. DNA of the CDR3: TGTGCCAGCAGCTTGGGACTAGCGGGAGATGAGTCCGGGGAGCTGTTTTTT. It is translated as CASSLGLAGDESGELFF.

This clonotype has a count of ten or more. The CDR3 DNA sequence: TGTGCCAGCAGCCAAGACTTTCAGCAGCCCCAGCATTTT. Translation gives CASSQDFQQPQHF. V usage is TRBV3-1 and J usage is TRBJ1-5; D not certain. The CDR3 consists of 13 residues. Per germline, CDR1 LGHDT and CDR2 YNNKEL (reference sequence). V was clipped by 0 bases and J by 7 bases, with 7 bases between them.

The chain joins TRBV30 to TRBJ2-7, with D possibly matching TRBD2 (5 bases). With 3 bases removed from V and 6 bases from J, the gap between germline ends came to 12 bases. In germline, CDR1 is GTSNPN, CDR2 SVGIG (reference sequence). This CDR3 has 12 residues. DNA for the CDR3: TGTGCCTGGAGCACTCATCGGGGCGAGCAGTACTTC. This gives the protein CAWSTHRGEQYF. Together with reference TRBV30 and TRBJ2-7, the CDR3 gives the full variable domain: SQTIHQWPATLVQPVGSPLSLECTVEGTSNPNLYWYRQAAGRGLQLLFYSVGIGQISSEVPQNLSASRPQDRQFILSSKKLLLSDSGFYLCAWSTHRGEQYFGPGTRLTVT.

The rearrangement uses TRBV27 and TRBJ2-2; D is uncertain. The CDR3 extends over 15 amino acids. The germline V and J ends were trimmed by 5 bases and 5 bases, with 15 bases remaining between them. Germline V gene data show CDR1 as MNHEY and CDR2 as SMNVEV (reference sequence). CDR3 bases: TGTGCCAGCAGTACACAACCGGACCTTACCGGGGAGCTGTTTTTT. Translating it yields CASSTQPDLTGELFF.

CDR3 loop: CASSLMGTLSYEQYF. The CDR3 DNA is TGTGCCAGCAGTTTGATGGGGACACTCTCCTACGAGCAGTACTTC. The genes are TRBV12-3 or TRBV12-4 and TRBJ2-7, with a weak D call TRBD1 (6 bases). V gave up 3 bases and J gave up 0 bases, with 12 bases separating them. The CDR3 loop spans 15 amino acids.

This clonotype has ten or more counts. The chain joins TRBV3-1 to TRBJ2-2; D unresolved. Germline V gene data show CDR1 as LGHDT and CDR2 as YNNKEL (reference sequence). V lost 4 bases, J lost 8 bases, and 8 bases lay in between. CDR3 size: 12 residues. This CDR3 is CASSPSMGELFF. CDR3 in DNA: TGTGCCAGCAGCCCTTCAATGGGGGAGCTGTTTTTT.

In this sample, this clonotype turned up many times. J is TRBJ2-5 and V is TRBV11-2; TRBD1 might be the D (7 bases). CDR3 length: 17 residues. Germline-derived CDR1 and CDR2 are SGHAT and FQNNGV. Trimming cost V 1 base and J 5 bases, with 20 bases left between them. CDR3 DNA sequence: TGTGCCAGCAGCTTAGGCGGCGGTGGGCAGGGGGGTGAGACCCAGTACTTC. It yields the protein CASSLGGGGQGGETQYF.

This clonotype was seen a few times. The CDR3 DNA sequence: TGTGCCAGCAGCCCTGCAGGGGCCGACACTGAAGCTTTCTTT. The encoded protein is CASSPAGADTEAFF. The chain joins TRBV7-8 to TRBJ1-1; a weak D match, TRBD1 (6 bases). From germline, CDR1 is SGHVS and CDR2 FQNEAQ. Trimming stripped 5 bases from V and 3 bases from J, with 13 bases between. The CDR3 spans 14 residues.

This clonotype was found many times. The rearrangement links TRBV19 to TRBJ2-2; the D is unclear. Deletions cut 3 bases from V and 4 bases from J, with 9 bases between. CDR3 length equals 14 residues. The germline CDR1 and CDR2 sequences are LNHDA and SQIVND (reference sequence). The CDR3 DNA reads TGTGCCAGTAGTATCCGTAGTGGCACCGGGGAGCTGTTTTTT. Its translation: CASSIRSGTGELFF.

This clonotype was seen a few times. The chain is built from TRBV12-3 or TRBV12-4 and TRBJ2-3; a possible D gene is TRBD2 (5 bases). V was trimmed by 3 bases and J by 4 bases, leaving 20 bases between them. The CDR3 consists of 17 residues. The CDR3 reads CASSFGPRRARPDTQYF. The CDR3 region has the DNA TGTGCCAGCAGTTTCGGGCCCCGGCGGGCCCGGCCAGATACGCAGTATTTT.

This clonotype was detected ten times or more. J is TRBJ2-7 and V is TRBV6-1, with D unresolved. The CDR3 covers 15 residues. In germline, CDR1 is MNHNS, CDR2 SASEGT. Trimming cost V 1 base and J 2 bases, with 12 bases left between them. CDR3 nucleotide sequence: TGTGCCAGCAGTGAAGAGGGTTGGGGAACCTACGAGCAGTACTTC. This gives the protein CASSEEGWGTYEQYF.

Note on this clonotype: Possible read error: a much larger clone is one base away. This chain connects TRBV20-1 to TRBJ1-1; D remains unclear. The CDR3 extends over 15 amino acids. V gave up 6 bases and J gave up 0 bases, with 17 bases separating them. From germline, CDR1 is DFQATT and CDR2 SNEGSKA (reference sequence). The CDR3 sequence is CSAPTLGGMNTEAFF. For the CDR3, the DNA is TGCAGTGCACCGACGTTGGGAGGAATGAACACTGAAGCTTTCTTT.

This clonotype was recorded many times. The chain couples TRBV29-1 to TRBJ2-3; D unresolved. This CDR3 contains 13 residues. Germline CDR1 and CDR2: SQVTM and ANQGSEA. The V and J ends lost 4 bases and 1 base respectively, with 9 bases between them. As DNA, the CDR3 is TGCAGCGTTGGGGATGGGGGCACAGATACGCAGTATTTT. This translates into CSVGDGGTDTQYF.

This clonotype was counted a few times. V and J are TRBV29-1 and TRBJ2-1, with 7 nucleotides matching TRBD2. After removal of 1 base from V and 1 base from J, the junction contained 4 bases not matched to a gene. This CDR3 contains 15 residues. Germline V gene sequence: CDR1 SQVTM, CDR2 ANQGSEA. The CDR3 DNA is TGCAGCGTTGAAGGGGTGCGGGAGTCCTACAATGAGCAGTTCTTC. Translated: CSVEGVRESYNEQFF.

The chain joins TRBV6-1 to TRBJ2-7; TRBD1 is a possible D gene (6 bases). This CDR3 is built from 13 residues. CDR1 and CDR2 from the germline V gene are MNHNS and SASEGT. V lost 6 bases, J lost 7 bases, and 16 bases lay in between. DNA for the CDR3: TGTGCCAGCAGCGGACGGACAGTTAATGAGCAGTACTTC. Amino acid sequence: CASSGRTVNEQYF.

This clonotype was seen only a few times. A much bigger clone sits one base away, suggesting this may be a read error. The chain joins TRBV30 to TRBJ2-1; D is uncertain. CDR3 length: 12 amino acids. The germline CDR1 and CDR2 sequences are GTSNPN and SVGIG (reference sequence). CDR3 amino acids: CAWSRSTDEQSF. The CDR3 DNA reads TGTGCCTGGAGTAGGTCCACGGATGAGCAGTCCTTC.

This clonotype was counted at least ten times. The chain links TRBV28 to TRBJ2-3, with D possibly being TRBD2 (6 bases). V was pared by 10 bases and J by 7 bases, with 21 bases between. The CDR3 has 14 amino acids. Germline assignment: CDR1 MDHEN and CDR2 SYDVKM. CDR3: CATRRDWTGNTQYF. The CDR3 nucleotides are TGTGCCACCAGAAGGGACTGGACTGGGAATACGCAGTATTTT.

Ten or more counts support this clonotype. The V gene is TRBV20-1, the J gene TRBJ2-6, with TRBD1 as a possible D gene (5 bases). The CDR3 extends over 18 amino acids. CDR1 and CDR2 (germline): DFQATT, SNEGSKA (reference sequence). Trimming pared 0 bases from V and 1 base from J, leaving 16 bases between. The CDR3 DNA follows: TGCAGTGCTAGAGATGGCGGCAGGGCAACTTCTGGGGCCAACGTCCTGACTTTC. This codes for CSARDGGRATSGANVLTF.

This clonotype was found many times. This chain connects TRBV6-6 to TRBJ2-3; D is ambiguous. The V end lost 2 bases, the J end lost 1 base, and 10 bases lay between the germline ends. Germline-derived CDR1 and CDR2 are MNHNY and SVGAGI (reference sequence). This CDR3 contains 15 residues. CDR3 loop: CASSYRRGRTDTQYF. The CDR3 DNA reads TGTGCCAGCAGTTACCGGCGCGGTCGCACAGATACGCAGTATTTT.

This clonotype appeared a few times. The J gene is TRBJ1-2, the V gene TRBV6-5; D is possibly TRBD1 (6 bases). CDR3 length equals 16 residues. Germline loops: CDR1 MNHEY, CDR2 SVGAGI. V lost 0 bases, J lost 6 bases, and 17 bases lay in between. CDR3 in amino acids: CASSYSSSGGRNGYTF. The CDR3 bases are TGTGCCAGCAGTTACTCGAGCAGTGGGGGGCGGAATGGCTACACCTTC.

This clonotype was picked up many times. The V call is TRBV10-3, the J call TRBJ1-2; D gene uncertain. The germline V gene encodes CDR1 ENHRY and CDR2 SYGVKD. This CDR3 has 14 residues. V lost 0 bases and J 8 bases, leaving 13 bases between the germline ends. CDR3 sequence reads: CAISESGSIKGYTF. In DNA, the CDR3 is TGTGCCATCAGTGAGTCGGGGTCCATTAAAGGCTACACCTTC.

The table lists this clonotype with many counts. The J gene is TRBJ2-1, the V gene TRBV12-3 or TRBV12-4, with TRBD2 matching 11 bases. The ends lost 7 bases at V and 4 bases at J; junction bases unmatched: 6. The CDR3 has 15 residues. The CDR3 nucleotides read TGTGCCAGCACCCCAGGGACTAGCGGATACAATGAGCAGTTCTTC. This translates into CASTPGTSGYNEQFF.

This clonotype showed up many times. The chain employs TRBV3-1 and TRBJ1-1, with D unclear. Germline V gene data show CDR1 as LGHDT and CDR2 as YNNKEL (reference sequence). This CDR3 region has 14 residues. Trimming cost V 0 bases and J 3 bases, with 8 bases left between them. CDR3 DNA: TGTGCCAGCAGCCAAGATTCGAGATACACTGAAGCTTTCTTT. Residues: CASSQDSRYTEAFF.

There are a few counts of this clonotype. This chain links TRBV9 with TRBJ2-3; the D is unclear. Per the germline V gene, CDR1 is SGDLS and CDR2 is YYNGEE. The CDR3 sequence is 13 residues long. Trimming removed 3 bases at V and 0 bases at J, with 5 bases between. CDR3 in DNA: TGTGCCAGCAGCGAACTAAGCACAGATACGCAGTATTTT. Translating it yields CASSELSTDTQYF.

The CDR3 DNA reads TGTGCCAGCAGTTTAGGCTATTCCTACGAGCAGTACTTC. Translating gives CASSLGYSYEQYF. The chain recombines TRBV12-3 or TRBV12-4 with TRBJ2-7; D gene unclear. V lost 1 base and J lost 1, with 5 bases in between. This CDR3 has 13 residues.